A single TCR beta chain is shown here with its context. Method: immunoSEQ multiplex PCR; TCRdb's copy keeps in-frame clones and lacks some. The sample contains around 150,000 clones, around 94% of which appear only once. The data belong to a study of T cell responses to AZD1222 COVID-19 vaccine. The material was peripheral blood, obtained on day 0 of AZD1222 vaccination. The receptor was derived from an adult in good health.

The DNA for the CDR3 is TGTGCCAGCAGCTTGCTGGGGCCCTTCGACTATGGCTACACCTTC. Its translation: CASSLLGPFDYGYTF. The chain combines TRBV5-6 with TRBJ1-2, with D maybe TRBD1 (5 bases). Germline CDR1 and CDR2: SGHDT and YYEEEE. The V end was cut by 1 base, the J end by 3 bases, with 13 bases between. The CDR3 extends over 15 amino acids.